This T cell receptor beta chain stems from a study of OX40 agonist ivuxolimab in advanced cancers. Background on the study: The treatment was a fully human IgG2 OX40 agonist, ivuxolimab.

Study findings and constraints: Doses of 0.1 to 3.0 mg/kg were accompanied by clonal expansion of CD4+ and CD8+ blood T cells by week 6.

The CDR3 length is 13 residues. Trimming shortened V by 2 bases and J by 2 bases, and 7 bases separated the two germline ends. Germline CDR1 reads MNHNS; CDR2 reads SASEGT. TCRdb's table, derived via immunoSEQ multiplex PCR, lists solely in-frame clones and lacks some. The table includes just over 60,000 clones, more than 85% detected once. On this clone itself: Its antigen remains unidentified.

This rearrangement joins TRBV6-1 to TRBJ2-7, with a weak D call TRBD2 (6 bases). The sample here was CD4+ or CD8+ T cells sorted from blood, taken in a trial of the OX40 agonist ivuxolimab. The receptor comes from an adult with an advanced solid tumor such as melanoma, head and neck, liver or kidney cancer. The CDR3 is CASSEWGAYEQYF. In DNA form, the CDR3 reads TGTGCCAGCAGTGAATGGGGGGCCTACGAGCAGTACTTC.